This TCR beta chain was retrieved from a study of blood T cell repertoires in COVID-19. This CDR3 region has 14 residues. The V and J ends lost 3 bases and 2 bases, in that order; junction bases with no gene match: 3. CDR1 and CDR2 from the germline V gene are SGHTA and FQGTGA. Sequencing used immunoSEQ multiplex PCR; TCRdb keeps in-frame clones, though not all of them. The repertoire includes some 140,000 clones, about 83% of them detected once, and about 12% sits in the top ten. The sequenced material came from peripheral blood. The V and J genes are TRBV7-3 and TRBJ2-5, with TRBD1 matching 7 bases. The TCR comes from a woman between 55 and 75 years old with COVID-19, enrolled during active disease. CDR3 DNA sequence: TGTGCCAGCAGCTTGGGGACAGAGCAAGAGACCCAGTACTTC. This encodes CASSLGTEQETQYF. Variable domain in full (rest from reference TRBV7-3 and TRBJ2-5): GAGVSQTPSNKVTEKGKYVELRCDPISGHTALYWYRQSLGQGPEFLIYFQGTGAADDSGLPNDRFFAVRPEGSVSTLKIQRTERGDSAVYLCASSLGTEQETQYFGPGTRLLVL.